Listed below are T cell receptor beta chains from one sample, sequenced in a study of blood T cell repertoires in COVID-19. Some clones are missing from TCRdb's copy, which holds only in-frame ones; the method was immunoSEQ multiplex PCR. The sample gives tens of thousands of clones, 81% of which show up once; 9.2% is in the top ten. The sequenced sample was peripheral blood. The receptor set was obtained from a human donor in a cohort sampled during active COVID-19. CDR3s include the opening cysteine and the closing phenylalanine or tryptophan. The order of the fields is D gene, clone size, J gene, V gene, CDR3 DNA, CDR3 protein. A D gene is named only where the DNA matches it firmly. The size entry is marked missing in some rows and otherwise reads once, few, many or a size class.

d_call: TRBD1
clone_size: .
j_call: TRBJ1-1
v_call: TRBV19
cdr3_nt: TGTGCCAGTACTTCCGGGACAGGGGGAATGAACACTGAAGCTTTCTTT
cdr3_aa: CASTSGTGGMNTEAFF

d_call: .
clone_size: once
j_call: TRBJ1-1
v_call: TRBV12-3/TRBV12-4
cdr3_nt: TGTGCCAGCAGTTTAGGGCTGAACACTGAAGCTTTCTTT
cdr3_aa: CASSLGLNTEAFF

d_call: .
clone_size: .
j_call: TRBJ2-1
v_call: TRBV24-1
cdr3_nt: TGTGCCACCATCCTCAAAGGGGTAGAGGATTTGCTCAATGAGCAGTTCTTC
cdr3_aa: CATILKGVEDLLNEQFF

d_call: TRBD1
clone_size: .
j_call: TRBJ2-7
v_call: TRBV11-3
cdr3_nt: TGTGCCAGCGGATGCGCCGGGACAGGGAGGGAGCAGTACTTC
cdr3_aa: CASGCAGTGREQYF

d_call: TRBD2
clone_size: .
j_call: TRBJ2-3
v_call: TRBV2
cdr3_nt: TGTGCCAGTGCTGAGCGGGAGGGCCTTTTAGATACGCAGTATTTT
cdr3_aa: CASAEREGLLDTQYF

d_call: TRBD1
clone_size: .
j_call: TRBJ2-5
v_call: TRBV6-9
cdr3_nt: TGTGCCAGCAAACCATCAGGGGGCTCCCGTCGGGAGACCCAGTACTTC
cdr3_aa: CASKPSGGSRRETQYF

d_call: TRBD1
clone_size: .
j_call: TRBJ2-3
v_call: TRBV5-1
cdr3_nt: TGCGCCAGCAGCAACCTACGGACAGGAAAAACAGATACGCAGTATTTT
cdr3_aa: CASSNLRTGKTDTQYF

d_call: TRBD1
clone_size: .
j_call: TRBJ2-5
v_call: TRBV10-3
cdr3_nt: TGTGCCATCAGCGACAGGGGTGAGACCCAGTACTTC
cdr3_aa: CAISDRGETQYF

d_call: TRBD1
clone_size: .
j_call: TRBJ2-3
v_call: TRBV19
cdr3_nt: TGTGCCAGTAGTTCAGGGGGCGCATCAGATACGCAGTATTTT
cdr3_aa: CASSSGGASDTQYF

d_call: .
clone_size: .
j_call: TRBJ2-5
v_call: TRBV6-1
cdr3_nt: TGTGCCAGCAGTGAAATGAGGGGGAGGGGGGAGACCCAGTACTTC
cdr3_aa: CASSEMRGRGETQYF

d_call: .
clone_size: .
j_call: TRBJ2-1
v_call: TRBV4-1
cdr3_nt: TGCGCCAGCAGCCCGCTAACCTACAATGAGCAGTTCTTC
cdr3_aa: CASSPLTYNEQFF

d_call: TRBD1
clone_size: .
j_call: TRBJ1-3
v_call: TRBV18
cdr3_nt: TGTGCCAGCTCGCAGGGACAGGGGCCTGGAAACACCATATATTTT
cdr3_aa: CASSQGQGPGNTIYF

d_call: .
clone_size: .
j_call: TRBJ1-3
v_call: TRBV19
cdr3_nt: TGTGCCAGTATACCGCAGTCTGGAAACACCATATATTTT
cdr3_aa: CASIPQSGNTIYF

d_call: TRBD1
clone_size: .
j_call: TRBJ1-1
v_call: TRBV7-2
cdr3_nt: TGTGCCAGCAGCTTGGGACAGGCCCCTGTCCGAGACACTGAAGCTTTCTTT
cdr3_aa: CASSLGQAPVRDTEAFF

d_call: .
clone_size: .
j_call: TRBJ1-2
v_call: TRBV19
cdr3_nt: TGTGCCAGTAGTACGGGAAGCGGCTATGGCTACACCTTC
cdr3_aa: CASSTGSGYGYTF

d_call: .
clone_size: .
j_call: TRBJ1-1
v_call: TRBV19
cdr3_nt: TGTGCCAGTAGCTTCGCAGGGTCCCGTGTCACTGAAGCTTTCTTT
cdr3_aa: CASSFAGSRVTEAFF

d_call: .
clone_size: once
j_call: TRBJ1-4
v_call: TRBV2
cdr3_nt: TGTGCCAGCAGTGACCAGCGCTACGTCCGAACTAATGAAAAACTGTTTTTT
cdr3_aa: CASSDQRYVRTNEKLFF

d_call: .
clone_size: .
j_call: TRBJ1-6
v_call: TRBV6-5
cdr3_nt: TGTGCCAGCAGTCAACAGGGCAGTCCACCCCTCCACTTT
cdr3_aa: CASSQQGSPPLHF